These 2 T cell receptor beta chains were sequenced from one sample in a study of CD8+ T cells in alopecia areata. Extraction of RNA preceded its reverse transcription into cDNA, which served as the sequencing template. Using immunoSEQ multiplex PCR, the repertoire was profiled, and TCRdb retains in-frame clones only, with some absent. This table holds about 120,000 clones, 50% to 55% found once. The treatment denotes: oral pan-JAK inhibitor, 5-10 mg twice daily. This specimen consisted of CD4+ T cells sorted from blood, obtained at week 4, from a patient treated with tofacitinib. The source is a human donor with alopecia areata.

There are a few counts of this clone. The CDR3 bases are TGTGCCAGCAGCTCACCCTCGGGTAGCGGGAATGAGCAGTACTTC. Translating it yields CASSSPSGSGNEQYF. V gene TRBV7-9 combines with J gene TRBJ2-7, with TRBD2 matching over 8 bases. Per germline, CDR1 SEHNR and CDR2 FQNEAQ (reference sequence). CDR3 length: 15 residues. Trimming at V came to 4 bases and at J to 7 bases, leaving 12 bases not matched to a gene.

This rearrangement joins TRBV29-1 to TRBJ2-7, with 10 bases lining up with TRBD1. V shed 4 bases and J 6 bases; nucleotides not matched to a gene: 6. In germline, CDR1 is SQVTM, CDR2 ANQGSEA. The length of the CDR3 is 13 residues. The CDR3 DNA sequence: TGCAGCGTTGCCGGGACAGGGGAGGTCGAGCAGTACTTC. It is translated as CSVAGTGEVEQYF.